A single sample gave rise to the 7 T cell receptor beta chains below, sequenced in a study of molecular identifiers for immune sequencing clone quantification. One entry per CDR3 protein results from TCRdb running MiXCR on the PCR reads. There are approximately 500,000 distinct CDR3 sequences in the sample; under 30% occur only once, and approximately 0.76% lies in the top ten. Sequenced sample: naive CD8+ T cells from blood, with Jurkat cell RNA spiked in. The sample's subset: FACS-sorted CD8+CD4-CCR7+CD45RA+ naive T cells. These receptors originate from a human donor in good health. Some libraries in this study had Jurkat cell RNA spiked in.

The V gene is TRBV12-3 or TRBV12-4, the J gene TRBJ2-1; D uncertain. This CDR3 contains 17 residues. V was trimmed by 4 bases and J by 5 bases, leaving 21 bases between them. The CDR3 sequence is CASSSPEGLRRNNEQFF. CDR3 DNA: TGTGCCAGCAGTTCGCCTGAAGGGCTTAGAAGGAACAATGAGCAGTTCTTC.

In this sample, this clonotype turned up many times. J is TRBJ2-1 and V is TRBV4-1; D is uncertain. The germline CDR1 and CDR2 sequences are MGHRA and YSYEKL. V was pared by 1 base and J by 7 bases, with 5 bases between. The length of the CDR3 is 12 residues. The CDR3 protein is CASSQGSNEQFF. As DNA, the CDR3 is TGCGCCAGCAGCCAAGGAAGTAATGAGCAGTTCTTC.

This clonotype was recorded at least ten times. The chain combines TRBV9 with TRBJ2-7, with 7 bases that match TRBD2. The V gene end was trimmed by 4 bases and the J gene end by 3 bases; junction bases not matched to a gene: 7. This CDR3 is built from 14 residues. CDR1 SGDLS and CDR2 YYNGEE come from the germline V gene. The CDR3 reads CASSKTSAHYEQYF. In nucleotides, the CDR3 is TGTGCCAGCAGCAAAACTAGCGCCCACTACGAGCAGTACTTC.

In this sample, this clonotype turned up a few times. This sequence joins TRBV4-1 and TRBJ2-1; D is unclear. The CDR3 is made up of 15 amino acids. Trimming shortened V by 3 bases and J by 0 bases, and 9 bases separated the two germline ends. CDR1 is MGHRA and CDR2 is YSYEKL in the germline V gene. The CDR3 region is CASSHQQFSYNEQFF. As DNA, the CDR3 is TGCGCCAGCAGCCACCAACAGTTCTCCTACAATGAGCAGTTCTTC.

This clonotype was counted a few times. In nucleotides, the CDR3 is TGTGCCAGCAGTTACTCGTGGCAGGCCCCCGACGAGCAGTACTTC. Protein: CASSYSWQAPDEQYF. The chain has TRBV6-6 and TRBJ2-7, with D uncertain. The germline V gene has CDR1 MNHNY and CDR2 SVGAGI (reference sequence). V shed 0 bases and J shed 5 bases, with 14 bases lying between them. The CDR3 spans 15 residues.

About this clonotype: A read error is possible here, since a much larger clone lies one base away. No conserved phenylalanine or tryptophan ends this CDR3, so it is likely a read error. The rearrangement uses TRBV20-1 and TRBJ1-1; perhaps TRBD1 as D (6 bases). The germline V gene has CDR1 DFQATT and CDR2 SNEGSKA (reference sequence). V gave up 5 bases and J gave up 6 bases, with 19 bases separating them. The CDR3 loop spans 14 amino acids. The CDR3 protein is CSARRQDHFSEAFY. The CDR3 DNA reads TGCAGTGCTCGCCGACAGGACCACTTCTCTGAAGCTTTCTAT.

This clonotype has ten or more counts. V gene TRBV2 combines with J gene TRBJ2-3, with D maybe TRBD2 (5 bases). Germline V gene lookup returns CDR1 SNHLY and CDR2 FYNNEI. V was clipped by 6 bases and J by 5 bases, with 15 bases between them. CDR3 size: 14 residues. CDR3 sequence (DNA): TGTGCCAGCAGAGGCCGCCGGGAAGTAGATACGCAGTATTTT. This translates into CASRGRREVDTQYF. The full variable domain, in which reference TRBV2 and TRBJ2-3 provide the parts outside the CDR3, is EPEVTQTPSHQVTQMGQEVILRCVPISNHLYFYWYRQILGQKVEFLVSFYNNEISEKSEIFDDQFSVERPDGSNFTLKIRSTKLEDSAMYFCASRGRREVDTQYFGPGTRLTVL.